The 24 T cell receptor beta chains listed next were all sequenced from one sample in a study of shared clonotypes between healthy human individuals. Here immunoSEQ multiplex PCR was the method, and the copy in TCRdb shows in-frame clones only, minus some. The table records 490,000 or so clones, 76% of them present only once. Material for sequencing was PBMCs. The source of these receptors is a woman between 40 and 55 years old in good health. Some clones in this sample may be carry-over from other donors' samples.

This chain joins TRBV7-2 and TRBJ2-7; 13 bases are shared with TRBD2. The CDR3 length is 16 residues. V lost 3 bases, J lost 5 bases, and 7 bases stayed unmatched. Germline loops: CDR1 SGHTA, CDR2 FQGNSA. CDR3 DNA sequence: TGTGCCAGCAGCTTCGAGGGACTAGCGGGACCGCACGAGCAGTACTTC. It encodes CASSFEGLAGPHEQYF.

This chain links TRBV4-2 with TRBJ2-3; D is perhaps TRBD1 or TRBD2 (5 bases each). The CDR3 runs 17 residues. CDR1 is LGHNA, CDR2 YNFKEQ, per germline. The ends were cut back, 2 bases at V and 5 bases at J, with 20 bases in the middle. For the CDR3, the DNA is TGTGCCAGCAGCCAAAGGTCCGGGACCGTGGGCGGAGATACGCAGTATTTT. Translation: CASSQRSGTVGGDTQYF.

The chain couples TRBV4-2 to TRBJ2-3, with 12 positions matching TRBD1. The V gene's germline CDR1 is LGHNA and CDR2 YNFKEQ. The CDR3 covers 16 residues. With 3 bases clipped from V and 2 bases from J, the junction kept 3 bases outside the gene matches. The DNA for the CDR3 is TGTGCCAGCAGCCAGGGGACAGGGGGCGTCACAGATACGCAGTATTTT. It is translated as CASSQGTGGVTDTQYF.

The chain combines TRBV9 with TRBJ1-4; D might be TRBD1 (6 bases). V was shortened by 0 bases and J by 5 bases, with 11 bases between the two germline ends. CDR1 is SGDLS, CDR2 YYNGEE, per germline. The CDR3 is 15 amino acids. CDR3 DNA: TGTGCCAGCAGCGTAGCCACAGGGCTAAATGAAAAACTGTTTTTT. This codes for CASSVATGLNEKLFF.

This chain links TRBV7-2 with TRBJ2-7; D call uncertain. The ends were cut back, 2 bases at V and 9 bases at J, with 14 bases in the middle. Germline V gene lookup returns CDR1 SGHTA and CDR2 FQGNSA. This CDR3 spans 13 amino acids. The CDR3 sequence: CASSLNSGWVQYF. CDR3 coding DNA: TGTGCCAGCAGCTTAAACAGTGGCTGGGTGCAGTACTTC.

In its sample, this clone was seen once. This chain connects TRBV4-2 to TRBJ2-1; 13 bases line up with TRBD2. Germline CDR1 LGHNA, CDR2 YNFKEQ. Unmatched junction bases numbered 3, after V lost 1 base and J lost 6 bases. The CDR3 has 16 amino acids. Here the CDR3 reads CASSQVGLAGVNEQFF. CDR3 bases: TGTGCCAGCAGCCAAGTCGGACTAGCGGGAGTCAATGAGCAGTTCTTC.

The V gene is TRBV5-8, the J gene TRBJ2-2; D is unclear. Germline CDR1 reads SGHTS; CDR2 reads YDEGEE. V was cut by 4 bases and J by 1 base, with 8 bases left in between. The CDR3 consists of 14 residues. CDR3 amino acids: CASSETRNTGELFF. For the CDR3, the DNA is TGTGCCAGCAGCGAAACAAGGAACACCGGGGAGCTGTTTTTT.

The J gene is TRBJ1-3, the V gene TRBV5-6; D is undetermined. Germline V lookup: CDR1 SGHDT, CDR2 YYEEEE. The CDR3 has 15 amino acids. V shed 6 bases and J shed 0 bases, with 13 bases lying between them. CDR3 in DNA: TGTGCCAGCATCACCCGGGTGCCCTCTGGAAACACCATATATTTT. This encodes CASITRVPSGNTIYF.

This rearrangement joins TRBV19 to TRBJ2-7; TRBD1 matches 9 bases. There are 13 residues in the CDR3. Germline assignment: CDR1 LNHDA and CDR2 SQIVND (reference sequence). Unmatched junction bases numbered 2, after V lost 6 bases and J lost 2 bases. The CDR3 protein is CASRRDRAYEQYF. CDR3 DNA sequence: TGTGCCAGTAGGAGGGACAGGGCCTACGAGCAGTACTTC.

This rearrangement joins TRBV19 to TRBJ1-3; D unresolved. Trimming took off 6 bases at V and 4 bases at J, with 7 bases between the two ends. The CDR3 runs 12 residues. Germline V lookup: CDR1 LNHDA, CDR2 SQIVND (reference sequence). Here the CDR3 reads CASRERGNTIYF. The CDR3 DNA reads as TGTGCCAGTAGAGAGAGAGGAAACACCATATATTTT.

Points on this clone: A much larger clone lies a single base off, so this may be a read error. CDR3 amino acids: CASSLTGNTEAFF. The CDR3 DNA is TGTGCCAGCAGCTTAACGGGGAACACTGAAGCTTTCTTT. The chain is built from TRBV5-4 and TRBJ1-1; D call uncertain. V dropped 2 bases and J dropped 1 base, with 6 bases sitting between them. CDR3 length equals 13 residues. Germline values: CDR1 SGHNT, CDR2 YYREEE (reference sequence).

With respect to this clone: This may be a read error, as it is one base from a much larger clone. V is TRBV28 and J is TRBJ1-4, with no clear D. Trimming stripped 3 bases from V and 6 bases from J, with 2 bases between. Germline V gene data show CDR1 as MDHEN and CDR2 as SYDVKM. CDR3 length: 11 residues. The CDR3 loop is CASSLYEKLFF. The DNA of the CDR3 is TGTGCCAGCAGTTTGTATGAAAAACTGTTTTTT.

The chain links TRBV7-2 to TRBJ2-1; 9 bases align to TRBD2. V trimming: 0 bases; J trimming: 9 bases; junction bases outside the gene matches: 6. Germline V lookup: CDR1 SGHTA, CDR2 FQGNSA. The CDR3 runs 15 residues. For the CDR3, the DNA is TGTGCCAGCAGCTTAGCTAGCGGGAGATTGGGTGAGCAGTTCTTC. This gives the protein CASSLASGRLGEQFF.

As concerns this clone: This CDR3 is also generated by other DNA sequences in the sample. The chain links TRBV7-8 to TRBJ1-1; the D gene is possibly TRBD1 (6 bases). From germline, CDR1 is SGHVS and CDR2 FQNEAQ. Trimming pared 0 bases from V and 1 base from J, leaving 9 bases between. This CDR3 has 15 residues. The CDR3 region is CASSLAGGGNTEAFF. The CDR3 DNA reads TGTGCCAGCAGCTTAGCAGGAGGGGGGAACACTGAAGCTTTCTTT.

The CDR3 nucleotides read TGTGCCAGCAGCGGGGGAGGGGTGAGGCAGCCCCAGCATTTT. It encodes CASSGGGVRQPQHF. This chain connects TRBV5-6 to TRBJ1-5; a weak D match, TRBD1 (5 bases). V gave up 4 bases and J gave up 7 bases, with 15 bases separating them. The CDR3 loop spans 14 amino acids. The germline V gene encodes CDR1 SGHDT and CDR2 YYEEEE.

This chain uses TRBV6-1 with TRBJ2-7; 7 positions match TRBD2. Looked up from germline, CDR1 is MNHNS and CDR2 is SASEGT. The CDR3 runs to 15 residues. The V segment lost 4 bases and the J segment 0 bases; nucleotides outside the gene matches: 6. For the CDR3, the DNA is TGTGCCAGCAGTGCATCCTCGGGGGGCTCCTACGAGCAGTACTTC. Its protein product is CASSASSGGSYEQYF.

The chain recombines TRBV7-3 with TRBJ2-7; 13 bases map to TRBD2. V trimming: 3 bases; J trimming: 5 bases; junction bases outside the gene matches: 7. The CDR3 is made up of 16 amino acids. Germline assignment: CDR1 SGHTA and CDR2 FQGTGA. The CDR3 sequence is CASSFSTSGRSHEQYF. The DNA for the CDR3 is TGTGCCAGCAGCTTCTCGACTAGCGGGAGGTCCCACGAGCAGTACTTC.

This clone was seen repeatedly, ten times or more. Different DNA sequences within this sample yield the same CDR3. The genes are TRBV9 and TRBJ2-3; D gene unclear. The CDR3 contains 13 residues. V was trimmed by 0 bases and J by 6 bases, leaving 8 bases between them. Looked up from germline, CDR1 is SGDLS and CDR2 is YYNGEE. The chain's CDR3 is CASSVGGADTQYF. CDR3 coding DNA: TGTGCCAGCAGCGTAGGCGGCGCCGATACGCAGTATTTT.

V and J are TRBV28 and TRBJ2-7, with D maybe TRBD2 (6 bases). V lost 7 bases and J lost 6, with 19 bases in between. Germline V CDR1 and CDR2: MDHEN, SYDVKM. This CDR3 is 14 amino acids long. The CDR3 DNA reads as TGTGCCAGCAACCTCCCCGGGAGTGGTATCGAGCAGTACTTC. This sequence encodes CASNLPGSGIEQYF. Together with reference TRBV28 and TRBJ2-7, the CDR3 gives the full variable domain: DVKVTQSSRYLVKRTGEKVFLECVQDMDHENMFWYRQDPGLGLRLIYFSYDVKMKEKGDIPEGYSVSREKKERFSLILESASTNQTSMYLCASNLPGSGIEQYFGPGTRLTVT.

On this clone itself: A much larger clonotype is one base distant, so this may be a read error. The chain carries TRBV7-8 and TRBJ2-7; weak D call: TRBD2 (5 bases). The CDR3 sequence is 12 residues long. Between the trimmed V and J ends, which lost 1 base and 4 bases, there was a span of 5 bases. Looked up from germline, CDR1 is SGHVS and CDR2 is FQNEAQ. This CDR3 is CASSLGRYEQYF. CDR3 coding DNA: TGTGCCAGCAGCTTAGGGAGGTACGAGCAGTACTTC.

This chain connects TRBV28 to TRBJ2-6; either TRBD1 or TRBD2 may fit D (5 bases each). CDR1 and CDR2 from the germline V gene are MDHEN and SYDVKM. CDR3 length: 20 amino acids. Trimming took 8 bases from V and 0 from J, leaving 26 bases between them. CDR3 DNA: TGTGCCAGCTGCTCTTTCGGGTTACGGGGCGAACTCTCTGGGGCCAACGTCCTGACTTTC. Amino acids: CASCSFGLRGELSGANVLTF.

The CDR3 DNA follows: TGTGCCAGCAGTCCGGGGAGGGCACACGGGACGCAGTATTTT. Translated, it gives CASSPGRAHGTQYF. This chain joins TRBV6-5 and TRBJ2-3; 7 positions match TRBD2. Germline V lookup: CDR1 MNHEY, CDR2 SVGAGI. V lost 5 bases to trimming and J lost 9 bases; unmatched junction nucleotides: 11. The CDR3 totals 14 residues.

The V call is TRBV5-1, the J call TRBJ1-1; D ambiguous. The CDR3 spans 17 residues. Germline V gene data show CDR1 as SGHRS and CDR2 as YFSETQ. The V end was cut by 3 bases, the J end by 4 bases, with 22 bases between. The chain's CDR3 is CASSSGGRSWGATEAFF. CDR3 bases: TGCGCCAGCAGCTCGGGTGGACGGAGTTGGGGAGCCACTGAAGCTTTCTTT.

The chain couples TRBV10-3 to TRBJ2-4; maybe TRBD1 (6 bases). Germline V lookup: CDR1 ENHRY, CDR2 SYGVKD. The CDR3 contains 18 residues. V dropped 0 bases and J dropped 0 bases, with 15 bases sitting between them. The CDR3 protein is CAISESRVGGLAKNIQYF. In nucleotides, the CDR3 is TGTGCCATCAGTGAGTCGAGGGTTGGGGGCTTAGCCAAAAACATTCAGTACTTC.